Given below is one T cell receptor (beta chain) in context. V lost 5 bases to trimming and J lost 0 bases, with 11 bases between them. The CDR3 loop spans 14 amino acids. From germline, CDR1 is MNHEY and CDR2 SMNVEV (reference sequence). Using immunoSEQ multiplex PCR, the repertoire was profiled, and TCRdb retains in-frame clones only, with some absent. The profile shows around 19,000 clones, approximately 67% of them singletons. This sample is drawn from a study of somatic mutations in cytotoxic T cells in rheumatoid arthritis. This clonotype was obtained from an adult with rheumatoid arthritis. The sample comprised CD8+ T cells sorted from blood. The chain carries TRBV27 and TRBJ2-7, with D maybe TRBD1 (5 bases). The CDR3 DNA sequence: TGTGCCAGCAGTCCCCTCGACAGCTCCTACGAGCAGTACTTC. Translation gives CASSPLDSSYEQYF.